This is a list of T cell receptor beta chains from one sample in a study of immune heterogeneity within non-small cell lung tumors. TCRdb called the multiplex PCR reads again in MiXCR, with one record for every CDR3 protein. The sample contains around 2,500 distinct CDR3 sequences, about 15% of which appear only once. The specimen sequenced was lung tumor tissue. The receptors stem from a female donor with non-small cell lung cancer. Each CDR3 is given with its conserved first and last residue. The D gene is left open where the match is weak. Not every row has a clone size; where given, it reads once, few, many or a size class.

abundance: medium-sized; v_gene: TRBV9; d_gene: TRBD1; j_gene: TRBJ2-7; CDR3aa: CASSVEAGGSYEQYF; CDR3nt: TGTGCCAGCAGCGTAGAGGCAGGGGGATCCTACGAGCAGTACTTC
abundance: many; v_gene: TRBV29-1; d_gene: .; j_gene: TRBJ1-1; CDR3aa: CSVAGLGGNTEAFF; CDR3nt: TGCAGCGTTGCCGGCTTGGGGGGTAACACTGAAGCTTTCTTT
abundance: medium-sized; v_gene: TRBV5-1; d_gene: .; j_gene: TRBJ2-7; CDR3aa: CASSLAQGGISYEQYF; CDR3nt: TGCGCCAGCAGCCTGGCCCAGGGAGGTATTTCCTACGAGCAGTACTTC
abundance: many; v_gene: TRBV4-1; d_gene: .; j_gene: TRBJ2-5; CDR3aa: CASSQDWRVIGGETQYF; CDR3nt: TGCGCCAGCAGCCAAGACTGGCGGGTCATCGGGGGTGAGACCCAGTACTTC
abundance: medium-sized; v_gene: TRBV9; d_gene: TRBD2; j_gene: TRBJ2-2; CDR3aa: CASTKRERGTGELFF; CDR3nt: TGTGCCAGCACTAAGCGGGAAAGGGGAACCGGGGAGCTGTTTTTT
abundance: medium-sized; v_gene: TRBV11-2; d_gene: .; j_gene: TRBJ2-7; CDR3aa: CASSIRQASYEQYF; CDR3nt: TGTGCCAGCAGCATAAGACAGGCCTCCTACGAGCAGTACTTC
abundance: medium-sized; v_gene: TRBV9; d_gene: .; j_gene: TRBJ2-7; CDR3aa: CASSVATSYEQYF; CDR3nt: TGTGCCAGCAGCGTAGCTACCAGCTACGAGCAGTACTTC
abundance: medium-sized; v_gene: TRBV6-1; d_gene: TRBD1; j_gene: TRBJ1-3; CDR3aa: CASNSGDRVGNTIYF; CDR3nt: TGTGCCAGCAATTCTGGGGACAGGGTTGGAAACACCATATATTTT
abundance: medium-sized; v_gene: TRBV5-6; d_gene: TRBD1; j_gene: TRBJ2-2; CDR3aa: CASSPGTGDTGELFF; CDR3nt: TGTGCCAGCAGCCCGGGAACAGGGGACACCGGGGAGCTGTTTTTT
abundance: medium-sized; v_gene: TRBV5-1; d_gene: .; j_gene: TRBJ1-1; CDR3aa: CASSLGSGPEAFF; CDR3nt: TGCGCCAGCAGCTTGGGTTCCGGGCCTGAAGCTTTCTTT
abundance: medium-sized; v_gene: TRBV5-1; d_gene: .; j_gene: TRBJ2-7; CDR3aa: CASSLEGATGATYEQYF; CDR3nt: TGCGCCAGCAGCCTGGAGGGGGCCACGGGAGCTACCTACGAGCAGTACTTC
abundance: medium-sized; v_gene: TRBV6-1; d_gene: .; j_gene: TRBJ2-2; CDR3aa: CASSPGADTGELFF; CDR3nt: TGTGCCAGCAGTCCTGGGGCGGACACCGGGGAGCTGTTTTTT
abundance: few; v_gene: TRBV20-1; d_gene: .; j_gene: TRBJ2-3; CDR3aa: CSASLTTDTQYF; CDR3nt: TGCAGTGCTAGCCTAACCACAGATACGCAGTATTTT
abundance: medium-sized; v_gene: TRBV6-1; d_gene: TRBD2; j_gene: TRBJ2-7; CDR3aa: CAPTLWQGGTYEQYF; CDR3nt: TGTGCCCCAACCTTATGGCAGGGAGGGACCTACGAGCAGTACTTC
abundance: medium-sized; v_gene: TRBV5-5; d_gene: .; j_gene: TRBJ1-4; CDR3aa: CASSLEQGRKLFF; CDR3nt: TGTGCCAGCAGCTTAGAACAGGGAAGAAAACTGTTTTTT
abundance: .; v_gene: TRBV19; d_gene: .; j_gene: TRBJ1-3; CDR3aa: CVSPPGGNTIYF; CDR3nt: TGTGTCAGTCCTCCAGGTGGAAACACCATATATTTT
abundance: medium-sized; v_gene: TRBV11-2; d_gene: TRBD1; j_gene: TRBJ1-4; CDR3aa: CASSLGNRGRGEKLFF; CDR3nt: TGTGCCAGCAGCTTAGGGAACAGGGGGCGCGGAGAAAAACTGTTTTTT
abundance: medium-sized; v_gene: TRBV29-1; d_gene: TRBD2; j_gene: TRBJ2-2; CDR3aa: CSVPWRGGQAGELFF; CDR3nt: TGCAGCGTTCCGTGGCGCGGGGGGCAAGCCGGGGAGCTGTTTTTT
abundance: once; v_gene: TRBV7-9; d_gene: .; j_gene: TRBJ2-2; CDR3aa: CAISSLAGQSNGDLFF; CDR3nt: TGTGCCATCAGCTCCCTGGCGGGACAGTCCAACGGGGATCTGTTTTTT
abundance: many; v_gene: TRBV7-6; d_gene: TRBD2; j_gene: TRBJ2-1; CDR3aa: CASSLSGTSATGAYNEQFF; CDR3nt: TGTGCCAGCAGCTTATCCGGGACTAGCGCCACGGGGGCCTACAATGAGCAGTTCTTC
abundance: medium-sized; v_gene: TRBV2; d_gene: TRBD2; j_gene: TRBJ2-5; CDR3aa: CASSAHVTSGRAPQYF; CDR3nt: TGTGCCAGCAGTGCCCACGTAACTAGCGGGAGGGCCCCCCAGTACTTC
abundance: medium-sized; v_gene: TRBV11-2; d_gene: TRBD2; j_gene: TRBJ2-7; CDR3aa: CASSLVSGLLTEQYF; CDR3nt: TGTGCCAGCAGCTTAGTATCGGGACTACTTACGGAGCAGTACTTC
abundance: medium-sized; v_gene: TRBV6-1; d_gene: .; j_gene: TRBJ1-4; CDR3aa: CASSEAQGEKLFF; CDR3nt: TGTGCCAGCAGTGAAGCTCAGGGTGAAAAACTGTTTTTT
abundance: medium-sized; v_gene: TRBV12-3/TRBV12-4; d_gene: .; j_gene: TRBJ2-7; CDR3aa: CASSSTAYEQYF; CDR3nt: TGTGCCAGCAGTTCGACAGCTTACGAGCAGTACTTC
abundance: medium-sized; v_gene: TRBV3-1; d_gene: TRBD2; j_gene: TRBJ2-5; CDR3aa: CASSQGSSGRLETQYF; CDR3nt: TGTGCCAGCAGCCAAGGGTCTAGCGGGAGGTTAGAGACCCAGTACTTC
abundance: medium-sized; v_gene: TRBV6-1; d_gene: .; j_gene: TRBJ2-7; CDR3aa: CASMNGYEQYF; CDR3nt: TGTGCCAGCATGAACGGCTACGAGCAGTACTTC
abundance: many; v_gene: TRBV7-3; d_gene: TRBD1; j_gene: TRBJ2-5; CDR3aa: CASSSTGRQGQETQYF; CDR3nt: TGTGCCAGCAGCTCGACTGGCCGACAGGGTCAAGAGACCCAGTACTTC
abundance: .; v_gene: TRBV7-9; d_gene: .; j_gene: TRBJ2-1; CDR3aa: CASSLDLGGSSYNEQFF; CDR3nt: TGTGCCAGCAGCTTAGATCTCGGGGGAAGCTCCTACAATGAGCAGTTCTTC
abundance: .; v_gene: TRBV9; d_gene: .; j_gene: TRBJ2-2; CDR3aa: CARSVDVGELFF; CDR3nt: TGTGCCAGAAGCGTAGATGTTGGGGAGCTGTTTTTT
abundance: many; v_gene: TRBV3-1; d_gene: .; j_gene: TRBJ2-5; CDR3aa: CASSQDWGTQYF; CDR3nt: TGTGCCAGCAGCCAAGACTGGGGGACCCAGTACTTC
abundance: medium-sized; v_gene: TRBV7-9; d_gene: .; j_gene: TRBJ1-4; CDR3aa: CATFDNEKLFF; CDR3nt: TGTGCCACCTTCGATAATGAAAAACTGTTTTTT
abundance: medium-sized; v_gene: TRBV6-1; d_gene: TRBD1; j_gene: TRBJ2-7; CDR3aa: CASRRDRTSSYEQYF; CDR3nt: TGTGCCAGCAGAAGGGACAGGACCTCCTCCTACGAGCAGTACTTC
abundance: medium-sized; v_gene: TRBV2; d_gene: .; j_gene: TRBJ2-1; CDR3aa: CASDLRDEQFF; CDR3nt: TGTGCCAGCGACTTAAGGGATGAGCAGTTCTTC
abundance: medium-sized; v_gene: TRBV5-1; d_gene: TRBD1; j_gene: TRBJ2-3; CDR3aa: CASSSLTGGGGSSTDTQYF; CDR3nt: TGCGCCAGCAGCTCCCTTACAGGGGGCGGCGGGAGTAGCACAGATACGCAGTATTTT
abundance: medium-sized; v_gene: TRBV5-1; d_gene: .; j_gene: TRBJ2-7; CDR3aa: CASRGQGYEQYF; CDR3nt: TGCGCCAGCAGGGGTCAGGGCTACGAGCAGTACTTC
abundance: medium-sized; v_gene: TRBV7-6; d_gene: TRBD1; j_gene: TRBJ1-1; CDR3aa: CASTDRVNTEAFF; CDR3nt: TGTGCCAGTACCGACAGGGTGAACACTGAAGCTTTCTTT
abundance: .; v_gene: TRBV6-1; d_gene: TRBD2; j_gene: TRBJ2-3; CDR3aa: CATRGRGHTIAGADTQYF; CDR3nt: TGTGCCACCCGAGGTAGAGGACATACGATAGCGGGAGCAGATACGCAGTATTTT
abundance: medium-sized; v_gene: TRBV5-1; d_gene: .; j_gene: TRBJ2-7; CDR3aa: CASSLWRGEEQYF; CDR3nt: TGCGCCAGCAGCTTGTGGAGGGGGGAAGAGCAGTACTTC
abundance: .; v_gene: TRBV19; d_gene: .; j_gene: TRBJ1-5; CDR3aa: CASSLGRAVNQPQHF; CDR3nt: TGTGCCAGTAGTTTGGGACGGGCAGTCAATCAGCCCCAGCATTTT
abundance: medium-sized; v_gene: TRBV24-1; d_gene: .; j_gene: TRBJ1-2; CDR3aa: CATSATGLEGYTF; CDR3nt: TGTGCCACCAGTGCGACAGGTTTGGAGGGCTACACCTTC